This T cell receptor (beta chain) was found in a study of blood T cell repertoires in COVID-19. Study-wide background: T cells, B-cell-depleted T cells, or PBMCs provided the cDNA or gDNA that served as material.

CDR1 SGHAT and CDR2 FQNNGV come from the germline V gene. The CDR3 runs 14 residues. Trimming took 5 bases from V and 3 from J, leaving 13 bases between them. This clone has only one observation. In the study's own analysis: How many nucleated cells were present was estimated from reference gene primer amplification. Profiling relied on immunoSEQ multiplex PCR, and the TCRdb table lists in-frame clones only, not all of them. V and J calls and clone size are copied from that table; D and trimming were computed from the DNA. The data show about 180,000 clones, 80% to 90% seen once. This chain uses TRBV11-2 with TRBJ1-2; possibly TRBD1 for D (5 bases). Material for sequencing was peripheral blood. This TCR was sampled from a man aged 18 to 35 who had recovered from COVID-19. The CDR3 sequence: CASSPTGGDYGYTF. DNA for the CDR3: TGTGCCAGCAGCCCAACGGGGGGAGACTATGGCTACACCTTC.